The present T cell receptor beta chain was sequenced within a study of blood T cells in healthy people across ages. Findings of the study overall: In older individuals, TCR beta diversity per million T cells was lower, falling roughly linearly with age.

A second PCR of about 7 to 12 cycles used a sample-barcoded 5' primer and a J-beta primer mix. A template-switch adaptor that had 12 random nucleotides put a tag on each cDNA molecule. Each CDR3 protein is one row after TCRdb ran MiXCR on the 5' RACE reads. This sample yields around 620,000 distinct CDR3 sequences, of which approximately 27% are seen a single time; around 18% belongs to the top ten. Notes on this clonotype: The target antigen is unknown.

CDR3 length: 16 amino acids. CDR1 is LGHDT and CDR2 is YNNKEL in the germline V gene (reference sequence). This sequence was found in a woman in her seventies in good health. This chain joins TRBV3-1 and TRBJ2-5, with D tentatively TRBD1 (7 bases). The end of the DNA aligns better with TRBJ2-7, so the J call may be wrong. Sequenced material: blood. CDR3 coding DNA: TGTGCCAGCAGCCAAGATGCGGGACAGTCCTACCGCGAGCAGTACTTC. This sequence encodes CASSQDAGQSYREQYF.